Shown below are 30 T cell receptor beta chains from a single sample sequenced in a study of T-cell reconstitution after alpha-beta-depleted transplantation in children. Unique molecular identifiers featured in how the TCRbeta library was prepared. TCRdb itself ran the PCR reads through MiXCR, one entry per CDR3 protein. The top ten clones hold about 4.2% of a sample with about 610,000 distinct CDR3 sequences, about 10% of them seen once. Sequencing used PBMCs from the stem cell graft donor, obtained from the stem cell graft. These receptors all come from a human donor who donated a stem cell graft to a child with acute myeloid leukemia.

This clonotype was recorded a few times. The chain is built from TRBV7-9 and TRBJ2-1; 8 bases are shared with TRBD2. CDR1 SEHNR and CDR2 FQNEAQ come from the germline V gene (reference sequence). The CDR3 is made up of 14 amino acids. V lost 3 bases and J lost 8; bases outside the gene matches: 6. CDR3 in amino acids: CASSFKRERDEQFF. The CDR3 nucleotides read TGTGCCAGCAGCTTTAAGCGGGAGAGGGATGAGCAGTTCTTC.

This sequence joins TRBV7-9 and TRBJ2-1; D is uncertain. The CDR3 totals 13 residues. The V end was cut by 6 bases, the J end by 4 bases, with 10 bases between. CDR1 is SEHNR, CDR2 FQNEAQ, per germline (reference sequence). The CDR3 bases are TGTGCCAGCAGGGCGGATCCTTACAATGAGCAGTTCTTC. Translating it yields CASRADPYNEQFF.

This chain joins TRBV27 and TRBJ2-6; D remains ambiguous. V was cut by 6 bases and J by 4 bases, with 10 bases left in between. Germline values: CDR1 MNHEY, CDR2 SMNVEV (reference sequence). There are 14 residues in the CDR3. Here the CDR3 reads CASSPLQGANVLTF. In DNA, the CDR3 is TGTGCCAGCAGCCCACTACAGGGGGCCAACGTCCTGACTTTC.

This clonotype was recorded many times. This chain uses TRBV24-1 with TRBJ2-1, with a tentative D call TRBD2 (6 bases). This CDR3 has 15 residues. V was pared by 9 bases and J by 2 bases, with 16 bases between. CDR1 is KGHDR, CDR2 SFDVKD, per germline. The CDR3 DNA is TGTGCCACCGGTGGGCGGGGAGTCACCTACAATGAGCAGTTCTTC. As protein: CATGGRGVTYNEQFF.

This chain uses TRBV28 with TRBJ2-2, with 7 bases aligning to TRBD1. The CDR3 loop spans 15 amino acids. Germline CDR1 reads MDHEN; CDR2 reads SYDVKM. J was trimmed by 6 bases and V by 5 bases; bases with no gene match: 9. The CDR3 coding sequence is TGTGCCAGCAGTCCTAGGGGGCTCGGGGCCGGGGAGCTGTTTTTT. Amino acid sequence: CASSPRGLGAGELFF.

Ten or more counts support this clonotype. The chain has TRBV4-2 and TRBJ2-1; D is possibly TRBD1 or TRBD2 (6 bases each). Per germline, CDR1 LGHNA and CDR2 YNFKEQ. V lost 3 bases to trimming and J lost 4 bases, with 19 bases between them. This CDR3 spans 17 amino acids. CDR3 nucleotide sequence: TGTGCCAGCAGCCACCCAGCCCGAGGGGGGCAATACAATGAGCAGTTCTTC. This sequence encodes CASSHPARGGQYNEQFF.

The chain carries TRBV7-3 and TRBJ2-5, with 7 bases identical to TRBD1. The germline CDR1 and CDR2 sequences are SGHTA and FQGTGA. V lost 0 bases to trimming and J lost 2 bases; unmatched junction nucleotides: 3. This CDR3 spans 15 amino acids. CDR3 amino acids: CASSLTGQQQETQYF. The CDR3, as DNA: TGTGCCAGCAGCTTAACGGGACAGCAACAAGAGACCCAGTACTTC.

The V call is TRBV10-3, the J call TRBJ2-7, with D possibly being TRBD1 or TRBD2 (7 bases each). This CDR3 contains 13 residues. Deletions cut 4 bases from V and 7 bases from J, with 14 bases between. Germline V gives CDR1 ENHRY, CDR2 SYGVKD. The CDR3 here is CAISVQGGREQYF. As DNA, the CDR3 is TGTGCCATCAGTGTGCAGGGGGGGCGGGAGCAGTACTTC.

Regarding this clonotype: It is unclear where the CDR3 begins or ends on the DNA, so no DNA is shown, and the CDR3 is as TCRdb lists it. The chain couples TRBV12-3 or TRBV12-4 to TRBJ2-5; the tabulated D call, TRBD1, remains unverified against the DNA. The CDR3 totals 15 residues, both ends included. CDR3 sequence reads: CASSSSRTGQETQYF.

A few counts support this clonotype. This chain uses TRBV6-2 or TRBV6-3 with TRBJ2-4; 7 bases match TRBD1. V dropped 6 bases and J dropped 2; count of bases not matched to a gene: 16. Germline V gene data show CDR1 as MNHEY and CDR2 as SVGEGT. The length of the CDR3 is 18 residues. In DNA, the CDR3 is TGTGCCAGCAGCCCAGCGAGAGGGGGCGCTTCGTCCAAAAACATTCAGTACTTC. Amino acid sequence: CASSPARGGASSKNIQYF.

The V call is TRBV29-1, the J call TRBJ1-2, with D perhaps TRBD1 (5 bases). The CDR3 is made up of 14 amino acids. CDR1 and CDR2 from the germline V gene are SQVTM and ANQGSEA. V was cut by 4 bases and J by 4 bases, with 16 bases left in between. The CDR3: CSVGGFGRGYGYTF. CDR3 DNA: TGCAGCGTTGGGGGGTTTGGGCGCGGCTATGGCTACACCTTC.

This clonotype was seen ten or more times. The rearrangement joins TRBV25-1 to TRBJ2-1; unclear D gene. Germline loops: CDR1 MGHDK, CDR2 SYGVNS. V was cut by 6 bases and J by 8 bases, with 20 bases left in between. CDR3 size: 15 residues. CDR3 protein: CASRPTISYKDEQFF. The CDR3 nucleotides read TGTGCCAGCAGGCCTACCATATCCTACAAGGATGAGCAGTTCTTC.

The gene calls are TRBV5-1 and TRBJ2-3; 7 bases map to TRBD2. In germline, CDR1 is SGHRS, CDR2 YFSETQ. J lost 6 bases, V lost 6 bases, and 13 bases had no gene match. There are 15 residues in the CDR3. In DNA form, the CDR3 reads TGCGCCAGCACCGACGGACTAGGTTGGTTGGATACGCAGTATTTT. It is translated as CASTDGLGWLDTQYF.

A remark on this clonotype: The junction and the germline gene differ at one end; a read error may be behind it. V usage is TRBV20-1 and J usage is TRBJ2-1; 12 bases line up with TRBD2. Germline CDR1 and CDR2: DFQATT and SNEGSKA (reference sequence). This CDR3 spans 16 amino acids. The CDR3 region has the DNA TGCTGTGCTAGAAGTCTAGCGGGAGGGGGTTACAATGAGCAGTTCTTC. It encodes CCARSLAGGGYNEQFF.

This clonotype was observed a handful of times. The J gene is TRBJ2-7, the V gene TRBV5-1, with 9 bases that match TRBD1. The CDR3 has 15 residues. Unmatched junction bases numbered 8, after V lost 6 bases and J lost 1 base. Germline V gene data show CDR1 as SGHRS and CDR2 as YFSETQ. In nucleotides, the CDR3 is TGCGCCAGCACCCCCTCGACAGGGGGGTCCTACGAGCAGTACTTC. It is translated as CASTPSTGGSYEQYF. Together with reference TRBV5-1 and TRBJ2-7, the CDR3 gives the full variable domain: KAGVTQTPRYLIKTRGQQVTLSCSPISGHRSVSWYQQTPGQGLQFLFEYFSETQRNKGNFPGRFSGRQFSNSRSEMNVSTLELGDSALYLCASTPSTGGSYEQYFGPGTRLTVT.

In this sample, this clonotype turned up a few times. The chain carries TRBV7-9 and TRBJ1-1; 9 nucleotides align to TRBD1. This CDR3 has 16 residues. CDR1 and CDR2 (germline): SEHNR, FQNEAQ (reference sequence). V gave up 4 bases and J gave up 3 bases; unmatched junction bases: 9. The CDR3 DNA is TGTGCCAGCAGCTCCATACAGGGGGCCGAGGACACTGAAGCTTTCTTT. Translated, it gives CASSSIQGAEDTEAFF. The full variable domain, completed using reference TRBV7-9 and TRBJ1-1, is DTGVSQNPRHKITKRGQNVTFRCDPISEHNRLYWYRQTLGQGPEFLTYFQNEAQLEKSRLLSDRFSAERPKGSFSTLEIQRTEQGDSAMYLCASSSIQGAEDTEAFFGQGTRLTVV.

The V gene is TRBV6-1, the J gene TRBJ2-7; perhaps TRBD2 as D (5 bases). V was pared by 6 bases and J by 0 bases, with 21 bases between. This CDR3 is 17 amino acids long. Germline CDR1 is MNHNS and CDR2 is SASEGT. This CDR3 reads CASSPALGRGSSYEQYF. The CDR3 DNA is TGTGCCAGCAGCCCCGCGCTCGGACGAGGGAGCTCCTACGAGCAGTACTTC.

The chain couples TRBV29-1 to TRBJ2-6; weak D call: TRBD2 (7 bases). V was clipped by 4 bases and J by 0 bases, with 10 bases between them. The V gene's germline CDR1 is SQVTM and CDR2 ANQGSEA. The CDR3 sequence is 15 residues long. The CDR3 loop reads CSVGGGLSGANVLTF. The CDR3 bases are TGCAGCGTTGGCGGGGGCCTCTCTGGGGCCAACGTCCTGACTTTC.

There are a few counts of this clonotype. V gene TRBV9 combines with J gene TRBJ2-7; 7 nucleotides agree with TRBD2. The CDR3 sequence is 15 residues long. The ends lost 0 bases at V and 1 base at J; junction bases unmatched: 4. Per the germline V gene, CDR1 is SGDLS and CDR2 is YYNGEE. CDR3 region: CASSVDLGGSYEQYF. The CDR3 DNA reads TGTGCCAGCAGCGTAGATCTGGGAGGGTCCTACGAGCAGTACTTC.

The chain is built from TRBV6-4 and TRBJ2-2; 8 bases fit TRBD2. This CDR3 region has 15 residues. V lost 7 bases, J lost 1 base, and 5 bases stayed unmatched. The germline V gene encodes CDR1 MRHNA and CDR2 SNTAGT. Here the CDR3 DNA reads TGTGCCAGCAACCAGCTAGCGGGGAACACCGGGGAGCTGTTTTTT. This translates into CASNQLAGNTGELFF.

This clonotype showed up just a few times. V gene TRBV5-1 combines with J gene TRBJ1-2; 8 bases map to TRBD1. V shed 0 bases and J 4 bases; nucleotides not matched to a gene: 2. The CDR3 loop spans 14 amino acids. Germline V gives CDR1 SGHRS, CDR2 YFSETQ. For the CDR3, the DNA is TGCGCCAGCAGCTTGGGACAGGGGAGCTATGGCTACACCTTC. It yields the protein CASSLGQGSYGYTF.

The genes are TRBV7-2 and TRBJ2-7, with D perhaps matching TRBD2 (7 bases). Between the trimmed V and J ends, which lost 4 bases and 1 base, there was a span of 17 bases. CDR3 length: 16 amino acids. CDR1 and CDR2 (germline): SGHTA, FQGNSA. CDR3 sequence: CASSSPRGRASYEQYF. CDR3 in DNA: TGTGCCAGCAGCTCTCCGAGGGGGAGGGCTTCCTACGAGCAGTACTTC.

This clonotype showed up many times. The chain links TRBV29-1 to TRBJ1-1; 7 positions agree with TRBD1. Germline V gene lookup returns CDR1 SQVTM and CDR2 ANQGSEA. Trimming removed 7 bases from V and 6 bases from J; junction bases left unmatched: 8. The CDR3 length is 12 residues. The chain's CDR3 is CSGQTRGAEAFF. The CDR3 region has the DNA TGCAGCGGACAGACCAGGGGGGCTGAAGCTTTCTTT.

This clonotype was counted ten times or more. V usage is TRBV7-9 and J usage is TRBJ2-1, with 9 bases aligning to TRBD1. This CDR3 contains 15 residues. Germline lookup yields CDR1 SEHNR and CDR2 FQNEAQ (reference sequence). V was clipped by 4 bases and J by 1 base; unmatched bases: 2. CDR3 DNA: TGTGCCAGCAGCTATGGACAGGGGTCCTACAATGAGCAGTTCTTC. Translation gives CASSYGQGSYNEQFF. Looking up the rest from reference TRBV7-9 and TRBJ2-1 gives the full variable domain: DTGVSQNPRHKITKRGQNVTFRCDPISEHNRLYWYRQTLGQGPEFLTYFQNEAQLEKSRLLSDRFSAERPKGSFSTLEIQRTEQGDSAMYLCASSYGQGSYNEQFFGPGTRLTVL.

This clonotype was found many times. The genes are TRBV29-1 and TRBJ2-1; 7 bases agree with TRBD2. The CDR3 extends over 16 amino acids. With V trimmed by 4 bases and J by 7 bases, 16 bases remained unmatched. Per germline, CDR1 SQVTM and CDR2 ANQGSEA. The CDR3 nucleotides are TGCAGCGTTGGGGAGCGGGGACTCGTAAAGGGGAATGAGCAGTTCTTC. Protein: CSVGERGLVKGNEQFF.

V gene TRBV7-9 combines with J gene TRBJ2-1; 10 nucleotides match TRBD2. CDR3 size: 15 residues. From germline, CDR1 is SEHNR and CDR2 FQNEAQ (reference sequence). The junction had 5 bases not matched to a gene; V was cut back by 3 bases and J by 6 bases. The CDR3 DNA reads as TGTGCCAGCAGCTTCTTAGCGGGAGGCTTCAATGAGCAGTTCTTC. Translated: CASSFLAGGFNEQFF.

This clonotype was seen many times. V usage is TRBV6-5 and J usage is TRBJ2-3; D ambiguous. The V gene lost 0 bases and the J gene lost 3 bases, with 13 bases spanning the gap. Germline V gene sequence: CDR1 MNHEY, CDR2 SVGAGI. The length of the CDR3 is 16 residues. The CDR3 DNA is TGTGCCAGCAGTTACTCTGGGTTTGCAGCTACAGATACGCAGTATTTT. This codes for CASSYSGFAATDTQYF.

The rearrangement joins TRBV7-2 to TRBJ1-5, with 7 bases lining up with TRBD1. The germline V gene encodes CDR1 SGHTA and CDR2 FQGNSA. The CDR3 sequence is 16 residues long. J gave up 8 bases and V 2 bases, and 12 bases lay outside the gene matches. The CDR3 DNA reads TGTGCCAGCAGCTTAAGTGGGTCAGGGGGTGGTGAGCCCCAGCATTTT. Protein sequence: CASSLSGSGGGEPQHF.

This clonotype was detected a few times. The V gene is TRBV20-1, the J gene TRBJ2-1, with D perhaps assigned TRBD1 or TRBD2 (6 bases each). CDR1 and CDR2 (germline): DFQATT, SNEGSKA (reference sequence). The CDR3 extends over 13 amino acids. The V end was cut by 6 bases, the J end by 7 bases, with 16 bases between. Here the CDR3 reads CSASVQGRNEQFF. CDR3 DNA: TGCAGTGCCTCGGTTCAGGGGAGGAATGAGCAGTTCTTC.

This clonotype occurred many times. CDR3 sequence: CASRDTRALNTEAFF. Written as DNA, the CDR3 is TGTGCCAGCAGGGACACCAGGGCCCTGAACACTGAAGCTTTCTTT. The chain joins TRBV2 to TRBJ1-1; D may be TRBD1 (5 bases). Trimming stripped 6 bases from V and 0 bases from J, with 14 bases between. Germline assignment: CDR1 SNHLY and CDR2 FYNNEI. This CDR3 comprises 15 residues. The full variable domain, completed using reference TRBV2 and TRBJ1-1, is EPEVTQTPSHQVTQMGQEVILRCVPISNHLYFYWYRQILGQKVEFLVSFYNNEISEKSEIFDDQFSVERPDGSNFTLKIRSTKLEDSAMYFCASRDTRALNTEAFFGQGTRLTVV.